The TCR beta chain described here comes from a study of cytomegalovirus exposure and HLA in healthy donors. The PCR had 60 Vbeta and 13 Jbeta primers. Data came from immunoSEQ multiplex PCR; TCRdb stores just in-frame clones and leaves some out. Here the sample table reports 70,000 or so clones. About this clone itself: No antigen is known for it.

Overall study findings and caveats: Previous analysis showed most TCR beta V segments were productive about 90% or about 30% of the time. In a later analysis, at a false discovery rate of 0.05, 17,000 or so TCR beta sequences were associated with HLA alleles. The authors assumed roughly uniform sequencing depth across donors for presence/absence analyses. The study reported that TCR beta sequences accurately predicted HLA-A and HLA-B alleles in most subjects.

The sequencing input was PBMCs. This clonotype was sampled from a man aged 35-49 years in good health and CMV-seronegative.

The CDR3 is CASSQRAVAPRSSYEQYF. The DNA for the CDR3 is TGCGCCAGCAGCCAGAGGGCCGTGGCACCTAGGAGCTCCTACGAGCAGTACTTC. This chain connects TRBV4-3 to TRBJ2-7, with D possibly matching TRBD2 (5 bases). CDR1 and CDR2 from the germline V gene are LGHNA and YSLEER. The CDR3 sequence is 18 residues long. V was trimmed by 3 bases and J by 0 bases, leaving 21 bases between them.